This TCR beta chain was retrieved from a study of T cell responses to AZD1222 COVID-19 vaccine. Regarding this clone: Its antigen remains unidentified.

The table came from immunoSEQ multiplex PCR; TCRdb's copy has only in-frame clones and leaves some out. The top ten hold 4.9% of the sample, which has fewer than 70,000 clones, approximately 90% seen once. Broader study findings: Donor demographics were predominantly white British with a female majority; clonal diversity may be underestimated. In the spike-specific TCR repertoire, nearly half reportedly target unmutated variant regions.

This CDR3 has 14 amino acids. The V gene end was trimmed by 5 bases and the J gene end by 7 bases; junction bases not matched to a gene: 4. Germline CDR1 reads LNHDA; CDR2 reads SQIVND (reference sequence). The material was peripheral blood, obtained on day 0 of AZD1222 vaccination. The chain links TRBV19 to TRBJ1-6; 8 bases map to TRBD1. This TCR came from an adult in good health. CDR3 bases: TGTGCCAGTAGTCCAGGGGGCGAGAATTCACCCCTCCACTTT. It codes for CASSPGGENSPLHF.